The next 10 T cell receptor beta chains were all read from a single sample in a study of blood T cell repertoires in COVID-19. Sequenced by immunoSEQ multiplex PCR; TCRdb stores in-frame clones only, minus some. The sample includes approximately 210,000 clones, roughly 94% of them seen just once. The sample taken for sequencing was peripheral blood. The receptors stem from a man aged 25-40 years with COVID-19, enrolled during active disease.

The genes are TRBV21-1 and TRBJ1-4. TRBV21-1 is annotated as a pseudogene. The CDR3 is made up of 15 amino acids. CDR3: CASSKVGGREEKLFF. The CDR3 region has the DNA TGTGCCAGCAGCAAAGTGGGAGGGCGGGAAGAAAAACTGTTTTTT.

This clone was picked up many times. CDR3 region: CASSQAGHLGGTEAFF. In DNA form, the CDR3 reads TGCGCCAGCAGCCAAGCGGGACACTTAGGGGGCACTGAAGCTTTCTTT. The chain joins TRBV4-1 to TRBJ1-1; tentative D call: TRBD1 (6 bases). Trimming pared 1 base from V and 4 bases from J, leaving 16 bases between. From germline, CDR1 is MGHRA and CDR2 YSYEKL. This CDR3 has 16 amino acids.

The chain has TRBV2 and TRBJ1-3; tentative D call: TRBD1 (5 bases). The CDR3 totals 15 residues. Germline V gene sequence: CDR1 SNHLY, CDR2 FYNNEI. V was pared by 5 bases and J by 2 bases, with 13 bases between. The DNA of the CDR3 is TGTGCCAGCAGTCCCCTTGGAGGGGCTGGAAACACCATATATTTT. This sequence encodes CASSPLGGAGNTIYF.

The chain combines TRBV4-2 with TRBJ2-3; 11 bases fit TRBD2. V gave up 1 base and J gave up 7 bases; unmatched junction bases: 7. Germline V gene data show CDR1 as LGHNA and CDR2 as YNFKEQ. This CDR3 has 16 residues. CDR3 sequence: CASSQAGTSGRNTQYF. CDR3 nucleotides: TGTGCCAGCAGCCAAGCCGGGACTAGCGGTCGAAATACGCAGTATTTT.

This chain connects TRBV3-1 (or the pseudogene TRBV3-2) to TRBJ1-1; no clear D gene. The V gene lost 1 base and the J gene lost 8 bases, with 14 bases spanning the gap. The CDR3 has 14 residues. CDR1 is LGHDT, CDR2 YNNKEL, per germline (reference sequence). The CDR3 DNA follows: TGTGCCAGCAGCCAAGGATCCCCTGGCGGGGAAGCTTTCTTT. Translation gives CASSQGSPGGEAFF.

The DNA for the CDR3 is TGTGCCAGTGGGACAGACGTCAATCAGCCCCAGCATTTT. Translating it yields CASGTDVNQPQHF. The chain is built from TRBV6-5 and TRBJ1-5; 7 positions match TRBD1. This CDR3 has 13 amino acids. V shed 9 bases and J 3 bases; nucleotides not matched to a gene: 5. Germline CDR1 is MNHEY and CDR2 is SVGAGI.

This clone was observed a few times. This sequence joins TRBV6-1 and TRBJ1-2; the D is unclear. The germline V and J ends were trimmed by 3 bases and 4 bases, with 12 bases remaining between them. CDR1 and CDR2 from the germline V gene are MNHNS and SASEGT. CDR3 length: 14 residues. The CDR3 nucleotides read TGTGCCAGCAGTGAGAACAGCCAAACCTATGGCTACACCTTC. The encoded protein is CASSENSQTYGYTF.

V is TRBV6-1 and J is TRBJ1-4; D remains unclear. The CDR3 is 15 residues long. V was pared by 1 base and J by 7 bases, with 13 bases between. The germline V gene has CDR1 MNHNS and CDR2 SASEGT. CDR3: CASSEGGGRREKLFF. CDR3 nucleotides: TGTGCCAGCAGTGAAGGTGGAGGGCGGCGTGAAAAACTGTTTTTT.

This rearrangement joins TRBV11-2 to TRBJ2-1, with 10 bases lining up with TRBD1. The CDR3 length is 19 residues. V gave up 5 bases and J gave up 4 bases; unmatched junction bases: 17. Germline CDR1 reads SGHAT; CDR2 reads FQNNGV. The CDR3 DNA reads TGTGCCAGCAGCCCCCATGGGACAGGGGATCGGCCACTATACAATGAGCAGTTCTTC. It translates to CASSPHGTGDRPLYNEQFF.

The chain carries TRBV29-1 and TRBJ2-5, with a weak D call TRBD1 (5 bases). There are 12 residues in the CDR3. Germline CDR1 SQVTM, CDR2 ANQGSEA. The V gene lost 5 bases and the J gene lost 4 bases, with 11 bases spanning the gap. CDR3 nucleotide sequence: TGCAGCGTTTGGCACAGGTCAGAGACCCAGTACTTC. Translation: CSVWHRSETQYF.